This section outlines one T cell receptor beta chain sequence together with its context. Those who participated ranged in age from roughly 18 to 89 years and resided in 20 to 25 US areas. Grouping used clinical history reported by participants in a survey and questionnaire. The entry originates in a study of blood T cell repertoires in COVID-19. Across the study: The origin of the acute and convalescent COVID-19 samples was the United States, Italy and Spain.

The V gene lost 6 bases and the J gene lost 6 bases, with 18 bases spanning the gap. Germline assignment: CDR1 SGHNT and CDR2 YYREEE (reference sequence). This CDR3 region has 14 residues. As handled by the study authors: Nucleated cell number was recorded as an estimate derived from reference gene primer amplification. Measured with immunoSEQ multiplex PCR; TCRdb has only the in-frame clones, and not every one. V, J and clone size were drawn from that table, and D and trimming were deduced from the DNA. Of 200,000 to 250,000 clones listed, roughly four fifths are singletons. Material: PBMCs or T cells enriched from blood (not recorded which). The clonotype was recovered from a woman aged 40-49 years with acute COVID-19. The chain employs TRBV5-4 and TRBJ1-2; weak D call: TRBD1 (6 bases). The CDR3 bases are TGTGCCAGCAACGCCGACACACAGGGTGATGGCTACACCTTC. Protein: CASNADTQGDGYTF.